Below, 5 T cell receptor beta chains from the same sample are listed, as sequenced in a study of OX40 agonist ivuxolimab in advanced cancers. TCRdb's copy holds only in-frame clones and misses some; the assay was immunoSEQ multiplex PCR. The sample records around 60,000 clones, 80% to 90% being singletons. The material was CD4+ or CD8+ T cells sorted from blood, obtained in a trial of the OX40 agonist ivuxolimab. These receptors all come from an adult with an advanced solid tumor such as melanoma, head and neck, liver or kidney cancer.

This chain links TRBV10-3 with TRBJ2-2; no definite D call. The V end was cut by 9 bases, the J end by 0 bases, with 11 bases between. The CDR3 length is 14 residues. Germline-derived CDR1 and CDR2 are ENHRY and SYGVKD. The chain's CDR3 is CAINDWTNTGELFF. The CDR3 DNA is TGTGCCATTAACGACTGGACGAACACCGGGGAGCTGTTTTTT.

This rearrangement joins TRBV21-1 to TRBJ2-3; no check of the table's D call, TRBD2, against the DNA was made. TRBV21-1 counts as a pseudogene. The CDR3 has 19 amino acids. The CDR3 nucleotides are TGTGCCAGCCATACCCTCGCTAGCGGGAGGGCCTCTAGCACAGATACGCAGTATTTT. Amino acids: CASHTLASGRASSTDTQYF.

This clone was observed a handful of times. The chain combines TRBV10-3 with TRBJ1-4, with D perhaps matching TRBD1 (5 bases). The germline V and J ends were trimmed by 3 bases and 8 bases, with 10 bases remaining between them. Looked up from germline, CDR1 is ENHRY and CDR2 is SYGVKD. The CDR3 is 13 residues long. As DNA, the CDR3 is TGTGCCATCAGTGACCAGGGTGGAGAAAAACTGTTTTTT. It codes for CAISDQGGEKLFF.

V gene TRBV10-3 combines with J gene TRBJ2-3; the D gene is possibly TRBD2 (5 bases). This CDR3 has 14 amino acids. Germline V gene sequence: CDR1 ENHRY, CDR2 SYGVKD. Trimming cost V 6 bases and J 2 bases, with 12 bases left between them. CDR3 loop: CAIRALVSTDTQYF. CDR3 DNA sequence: TGTGCCATCAGGGCACTAGTATCCACAGATACGCAGTATTTT.

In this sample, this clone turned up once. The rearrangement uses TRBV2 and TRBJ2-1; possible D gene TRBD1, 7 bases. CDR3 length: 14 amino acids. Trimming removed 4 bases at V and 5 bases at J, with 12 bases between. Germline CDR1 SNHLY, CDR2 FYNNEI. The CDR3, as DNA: TGTGCCAGCAGTGTAGTCAGGGGGGACAATGAGCAGTTCTTC. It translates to CASSVVRGDNEQFF.